This TCR beta chain was obtained from a study of cytomegalovirus exposure and HLA in healthy donors (dated by TCRdb to about 2017). For context, the study as a whole: According to an earlier analysis of 550 to 700 of the donors, about 180 million T cells yielded some 110 million unique TCR beta sequences and around 300 Gb of sequence data. Of the 398 genotyped donors, approximately 83% fell in the genetic ancestry cluster associated with self-reported Caucasian donors. About 300 gigabases of sequencing data and 78 million or so unique TCR sequences were included in an early release covering 550 to 650 HLA-typed donors. Among several hundred genotyped donors of the cohort, an average of roughly 230,000 unique TCR beta nucleotide sequences was sequenced per donor, of which roughly 17% were non-productive. Every discovery cohort repertoire had been produced on one sequencing platform. Donor age, sex, ethnicity and CMV serostatus were compiled together with the repertoire data. Typing coverage varied by locus: roughly 629-640 donors for A, B, C, DRB1 and DQB1; under 550 for DQA1; over 600 for DPA1; some 470 for DPB1. The aim of the study was to test whether cataloging public T cell receptors could identify signatures of past pathogen exposure. Class I and class II HLA loci were covered by the typing at four-digit resolution. Rather than using new phenotypic data, the later analysis identified candidate immune exposures from TCR beta sequences and from how often those sequences occurred across donors. To predict cytomegalovirus infection status, the study brought together high-throughput TCR immunosequencing, statistical association of individual TCRs with disease status, and machine learning. The study profiled the T cell repertoires of some 610 subjects by immunosequencing and related them to cytomegalovirus serostatus. To decide whether each TCR beta V gene segment behaved as functional or pseudogenic, an earlier analysis of some 540 of the donors relied on high-throughput TCR beta sequencing. Besides the first cohort of approximately 670 subjects, a separate validation cohort made up of 120 different subjects was used. A later analysis re-examined previously published TCR beta repertoires from 600 to 700 donors and added high-resolution HLA genotyping to investigate patterns of TCR occurrence. A few DR-DQ haplotypes were treated as single units for association and clustering because of strong linkage in the cohort. In a later genetic analysis, genome-wide SNP genotypes for about three fifths of the roughly 670 donors were used, and that subset was treated as a discovery cohort. What the work shows at the level of the full study, not this receptor alone: The only immune exposure information available for the cohort was CMV serostatus. Because HLA typing was unavailable for some donors at each locus, only the typed subset was used in association tests. In a later analysis, most CMV-associated TCR beta chains were found to appear HLA-restricted, with HLA associations seemingly driven largely by CMV exposure. Correlated functional status among segregating V segments might be attributable to linkage disequilibrium, but an unknown experimental factor could not be ruled out. Because the 87-base-pair reads could not distinguish some IMGT-functional V segments, including TRBV6-2 and TRBV6-3, those segments were excluded. The presence/absence analyses assumed that sequencing depth was roughly uniform across donors, and that assumption may not be true. It was suggested by the authors that the approach could potentially be generalized to other disease states and immunological phenotypes. At a false discovery rate of 0.05, a later analysis linked about 16,000 TCR beta sequences to specific HLA alleles. A further reported finding was that TCR beta sequences accurately predicted the HLA-A and HLA-B alleles for most subjects in the first cohort. In both the original and validation cohorts, the classifier was reported to diagnose cytomegalovirus status with high specificity and sensitivity. In a later analysis, HLA-associated TCR beta chains were found to be more clonally expanded and to have lower generation probabilities than equally common non-associated chains. Only TCR beta chains were sequenced in this cohort, and the absence of alpha or paired-chain data limited detectable features. In a later analysis, the rate of TCR association differed among HLA loci, with DRB1 alleles having the most associated TCRs and HLA-C alleles having the fewest. A group of highly shared sequence variants was considered likely to be a technical artifact of the sequencing pipeline. The study listed 150 to 200 TCR beta chains as associated with cytomegalovirus. An association between a missense DCLRE1C variant and V-gene and J-gene trimming of TCR beta chains was found in a later genetic analysis and replicated in an independent cohort. When HLA alleles, especially DR and DQ, strongly co-occurred, TCR associations were difficult to assign to individual alleles. In an earlier analysis of fewer than 700 of the donors, most TCR beta V segments appeared in productive rearrangements about 87% or about 30% of the time, broadly matching IMGT annotations. The earlier analysis of nearly 600 of the donors excluded about 16 rarely observed V segments, including chromosome 9 orphons, because counts were too low. A later genetic analysis reported fewer N-insertions in productive TCRs among donors in an Asian-associated ancestry cluster than the roughly 620-donor mean. Several of the top co-occurrence clusters appeared to be linked to parvovirus B19, influenza, CMV and Epstein-Barr virus, according to a later analysis. Most TCR sequences were observed very rarely across donors, whereas some public TCRs were present in many individuals. In vitro tests confirmed that a few of the cytomegalovirus-associated TCR beta chains recognize cytomegalovirus antigens.

CDR1 and CDR2 (LGHNA, YSLEER) derive from the germline V gene. Counted from cysteine to phenylalanine, this CDR3 has 15 amino acids. Here the CDR3 DNA is all that survives: 45 bases in frame from base 1. Trimming takes 4 bases off V and 3 bases off J; junction bases not matched to a gene: 4. This clone was recorded once. What this receptor recognizes is not known. No base qualities exist here, and no much larger clone lies one base off it. Library prep was done by the immunoSEQ multiplex PCR assay. For the multiplex PCR, a mixture combining 60 forward primers for TCR Vbeta segments and 13 reverse primers for TCR Jbeta segments was used. Amplification of the CDR3 region of rearranged TCR beta genes was performed with a multiplex PCR assay on genomic DNA. On the Illumina HiSeq System, the amplified TCR beta libraries were sequenced as 87-base-pair reads. Under the source paper's analysis protocol: In a later analysis, tens of millions of unique TCR beta chains were counted across the roughly 610 repertoires, and around 10 million of these chains were shared by at least two donors. Raw reads were error-corrected and collapsed into unique sequences with a nearest-neighbor algorithm that merged closely related sequences to remove PCR and sequencing errors. CDR3 sequences were aligned to IMGT reference sequences to assign V, D and J gene segments. For a sequence to be retained, at least a six-nucleotide match to both a V gene segment and a J gene segment was required. A rearrangement was called productive if the CDR3 had no stop codons and remained in frame with V and J, and every other rearrangement was called non-productive. Following IMGT convention, CDR3 was defined as the stretch from the second conserved V-encoded cysteine to the conserved J-encoded phenylalanine. Sequences without an unambiguous match to a single V gene segment were excluded from the earlier analysis of about 630 of the donors. An earlier analysis of just under 600 of the donors called V segments functional above 56.7% productive rearrangements and segregating when the between-donor standard deviation exceeded 5%. A statistical classification framework was built to diagnose cytomegalovirus status from the catalog of TCR beta chain sequences. In a later analysis, TCR nucleotide sequences were compared against IMGT/GENE-DB human TR gene sequences so that V and J genes could be assigned. A later analysis assigned CDR3 sequences and most-parsimonious VDJ recombination scenarios with the TCRdist pipeline. In a later analysis, each TCR beta chain was defined by its CDR3 amino acid sequence together with its V-gene family, and reads without a unique V-gene family were excluded. A later analysis removed 592 highly shared, low-generation-probability nucleotide sequences to deal with suspected cross-contamination and a sequencing artifact. A later analysis calculated a clonal expansion index for each public chain from normalized within-repertoire ranks of inferred template counts. In a later analysis, generation probabilities were computed using a VDJ recombination model fitted to out-of-frame rearrangements, and the results were checked against IGoR. Hypergeometric tests were used in a later analysis to score TCR-TCR, TCR-HLA and TCR-CMV co-occurrence, with a repertoire-size bias correction applied to the TCR pairs. In a later analysis, false discovery rates were estimated by permuting HLA or CMV assignments 20 times. In a later analysis, co-occurring TCRs were grouped using DBSCAN, and TCRdist sequence similarity was added for clustering within HLA-allele-positive subsets. For co-occurrence clustering, repertoires with fewer than 30,000 or more than 120,000 public chains were excluded, along with a handful of repertoires with anomalous nucleotide sharing. TCRdb carries this immuneACCESS record with in-frame sequences only. Its versions omit some clonotypes, under half of them owing to an unresolved V gene in the studies checked, with the rest unexplained. V, J and clone size reflect that table, while D and trimming were determined from the DNA. A total of about 130,000 clones appear in this sample, more than 75% of them only once. The ten largest clones represent 1.3% to 1.5% of the sample.

In total, just over 650 healthy bone marrow donors made up the cohort. At the time of sampling, every cohort member was nominally healthy, though immune exposures that went unrecorded were likely present. The donor was CMV seronegative and belonged to the group of several hundred seronegative cohort members. A peripheral blood sample was collected from each donor, and TCR beta sequencing was performed on peripheral blood mononuclear cells. Genomic DNA extraction from the blood cell samples was performed with the Qiagen DNeasy Blood Extraction Kit. What was sequenced was PBMCs. The clonotype comes from a female donor in good health and CMV-seronegative. This sequence uses TRBV4-3 and TRBJ1-1, and 11 junction bases match TRBD1. CDR3 loop: CASSPGQGAYTEAFF. The DNA sequence is given as TGCGCCAGCAGCCCCGGACAGGGGGCTTACACTGAAGCTTTCTTT.